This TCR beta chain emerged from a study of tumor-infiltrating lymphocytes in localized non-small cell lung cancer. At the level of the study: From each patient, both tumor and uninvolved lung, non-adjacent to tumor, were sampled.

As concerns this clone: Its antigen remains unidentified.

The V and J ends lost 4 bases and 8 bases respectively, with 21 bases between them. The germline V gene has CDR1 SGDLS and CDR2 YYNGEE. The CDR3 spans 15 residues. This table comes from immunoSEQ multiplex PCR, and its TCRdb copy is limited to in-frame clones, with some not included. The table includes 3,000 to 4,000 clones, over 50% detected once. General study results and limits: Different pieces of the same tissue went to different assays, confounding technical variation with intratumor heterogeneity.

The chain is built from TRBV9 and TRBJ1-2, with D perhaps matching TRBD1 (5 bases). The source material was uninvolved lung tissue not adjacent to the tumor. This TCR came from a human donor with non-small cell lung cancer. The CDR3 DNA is TGTGCCAGCAGCCAAGCCCGGGGGGGGAGCAACGGCTACACCTTC. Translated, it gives CASSQARGGSNGYTF.